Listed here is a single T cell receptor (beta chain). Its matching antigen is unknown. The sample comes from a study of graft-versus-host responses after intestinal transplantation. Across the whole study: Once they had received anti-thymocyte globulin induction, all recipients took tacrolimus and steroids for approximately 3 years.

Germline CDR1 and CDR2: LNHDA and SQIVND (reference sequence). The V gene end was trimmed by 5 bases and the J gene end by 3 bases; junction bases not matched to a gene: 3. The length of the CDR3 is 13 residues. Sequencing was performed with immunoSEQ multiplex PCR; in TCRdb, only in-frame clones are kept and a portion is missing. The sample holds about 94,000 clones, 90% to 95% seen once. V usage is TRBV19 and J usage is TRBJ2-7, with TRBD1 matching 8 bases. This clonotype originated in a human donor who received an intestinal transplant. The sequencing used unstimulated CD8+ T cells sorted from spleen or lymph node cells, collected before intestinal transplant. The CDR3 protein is CASSPDRDYEQYF. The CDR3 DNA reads TGTGCCAGTAGTCCGGACAGGGACTACGAGCAGTACTTC.